The 14 T cell receptor beta chains below were found in one sample sequenced in a study of neoadjuvant anti-PD-1 for oral cavity cancer. The sample's time point: after neoadjuvant nivolumab, at surgical resection. Only in-frame clones appear in the TCRdb table, and some are missing; sequencing was by immunoSEQ multiplex PCR. Of tens of thousands of clones detected, approximately 26% appear once; the ten largest clones hold roughly 15%. The material was tumor tissue, obtained after nivolumab (anti-PD-1) treatment. All receptors derive from a person between 40 and 85 years old with oral cavity squamous cell carcinoma.

This clone is medium-sized (0.01 to 0.1%) by share. V is TRBV7-6 and J is TRBJ2-1; D is unresolved. From germline, CDR1 is SGHVS and CDR2 FNYEAQ. The V and J ends lost 2 bases and 1 base respectively, with 9 bases between them. The CDR3 is 15 amino acids. The DNA for the CDR3 is TGTGCCAGCAGCTTATTTGACGGTTCCTACAATGAGCAGTTCTTC. Translated: CASSLFDGSYNEQFF.

In its sample, this clone was seen a few times. The chain has TRBV4-1 and TRBJ1-2; no clear D. This CDR3 contains 16 residues. Germline V gene sequence: CDR1 MGHRA, CDR2 YSYEKL. Trimming removed 1 base from V and 2 bases from J, with 14 bases in between. The CDR3 sequence is CASSQVNGLTNYGYTF. The DNA of the CDR3 is TGCGCCAGCAGCCAAGTAAACGGGCTCACGAACTATGGCTACACCTTC.

This sequence joins TRBV27 and TRBJ2-1; 14 positions agree with TRBD2. Trimming took 4 bases from V and 6 from J; bases not matched to a gene: 2. Germline CDR1 and CDR2: MNHEY and SMNVEV (reference sequence). The CDR3 has 15 residues. Here the CDR3 reads CASSWTSGGLNEQFF. CDR3 coding DNA: TGTGCCAGCAGTTGGACTAGCGGGGGGCTCAATGAGCAGTTCTTC.

This clone was seen only a few times. V is TRBV15 and J is TRBJ2-6, with a weak D call TRBD1 (5 bases). Germline CDR1 is LNHNV and CDR2 is YYDKDF (reference sequence). V was shortened by 4 bases and J by 0 bases, with 10 bases between the two germline ends. There are 16 residues in the CDR3. CDR3 DNA: TGTGCCACCAGCATAGGGGAACACTCTGGGGCCAACGTCCTGACTTTC. Its translation is CATSIGEHSGANVLTF.

The rearrangement uses TRBV7-3 and TRBJ1-2, with 9 bases lining up with TRBD1. V shed 5 bases, J shed 0 bases, and the junction held 4 bases outside the gene matches. The CDR3 sequence is 15 residues long. Germline values: CDR1 SGHTA, CDR2 FQGTGA. This chain's CDR3 is CASSRGQGPNYGYTF. The CDR3 DNA sequence: TGTGCCAGCAGCCGGGGACAGGGTCCTAACTATGGCTACACCTTC.

The chain combines TRBV6-5 with TRBJ2-3; TRBD2 aligns across 11 bases. The V gene's germline CDR1 is MNHEY and CDR2 SVGAGI. The CDR3 length is 14 residues. J gave up 14 bases and V 5 bases, and 12 bases lay outside the gene matches. CDR3 sequence reads: CASSTPRLAGRWYF. The CDR3 DNA follows: TGTGCCAGCAGTACGCCTAGACTAGCGGGGAGGTGGTATTTT.

The CDR3 reads CAWSRQFGGQYF. CDR3 coding DNA: TGTGCCTGGAGTCGCCAGTTTGGGGGGCAGTACTTC. The chain uses TRBV30 and TRBJ2-7; D is tentatively TRBD1 or TRBD2 (5 bases each). Germline CDR1 is GTSNPN and CDR2 is SVGIG (reference sequence). V was clipped by 2 bases and J by 9 bases, with 14 bases between them. The CDR3 consists of 12 residues.

This chain joins TRBV5-1 and TRBJ2-2, with 9 bases identical to TRBD1. The CDR3 runs to 15 residues. Unmatched junction bases numbered 4, after V lost 4 bases and J lost 3 bases. Germline values: CDR1 SGHRS, CDR2 YFSETQ. The CDR3 loop is CASSRRTGDTGELFF. The CDR3 coding sequence is TGCGCCAGCAGCAGGAGGACAGGGGACACCGGGGAGCTGTTTTTT.

The table lists this clone with a few counts. The chain uses TRBV4-1 and TRBJ2-7, with D perhaps TRBD1 (5 bases). The CDR3 runs to 12 residues. V was pared by 4 bases and J by 6 bases, with 10 bases between. Germline values: CDR1 MGHRA, CDR2 YSYEKL. For the CDR3, the DNA is TGCGCCAGCAGCCCGGACCAGGGCGAGCAGTACTTC. It specifies CASSPDQGEQYF.

The chain has TRBV11-1 and TRBJ2-5; D might be TRBD1 (5 bases). The CDR3 has 16 residues. V lost 1 base and J 7 bases, leaving 19 bases between the germline ends. The V gene's germline CDR1 is SGHAT and CDR2 FQDESV (reference sequence). The CDR3 region is CASSLVQPTLQGTQYF. Here the CDR3 DNA reads TGTGCCAGCAGCTTAGTCCAGCCTACCCTTCAGGGGACCCAGTACTTC.

There are a few counts of this clone. The chain joins TRBV6-1 to TRBJ1-6, with TRBD1 matching 10 bases. Per the germline V gene, CDR1 is MNHNS and CDR2 is SASEGT. J lost 12 bases, V lost 4 bases, and 9 bases had no gene match. The CDR3 runs to 15 residues. This chain's CDR3 is CASSVSGTGVLPLHF. The CDR3, as DNA: TGTGCCAGCAGTGTTTCCGGGACAGGGGTTTTACCCCTCCACTTT.

The chain combines TRBV2 with TRBJ1-1, with D possibly TRBD1 on 6 matching bases. The CDR3 consists of 15 residues. Trimming shortened V by 6 bases and J by 0 bases, and 14 bases separated the two germline ends. Per germline, CDR1 SNHLY and CDR2 FYNNEI. This CDR3 reads CASRHGGWVNTEAFF. In DNA form, the CDR3 reads TGTGCCAGCAGGCATGGGGGCTGGGTGAACACTGAAGCTTTCTTT.

The V call is TRBV6-4, the J call TRBJ2-1; a weak D match, TRBD1 (6 bases). Germline assignment: CDR1 MRHNA and CDR2 SNTAGT. V dropped 5 bases and J dropped 4 bases, with 12 bases sitting between them. The CDR3 contains 14 residues. CDR3 nucleotides: TGTGCCAGCAGTCCACAGGGCGGATACAATGAGCAGTTCTTC. It codes for CASSPQGGYNEQFF.

The rearrangement joins TRBV7-3 to TRBJ2-1; D is unresolved. Germline V gene sequence: CDR1 SGHTA, CDR2 FQGTGA. V lost 2 bases and J 2 bases, leaving 10 bases between the germline ends. The CDR3 covers 15 residues. The DNA of the CDR3 is TGTGCCAGCAGCTTATATGCCACCCCCTACAATGAGCAGTTCTTC. It codes for CASSLYATPYNEQFF.